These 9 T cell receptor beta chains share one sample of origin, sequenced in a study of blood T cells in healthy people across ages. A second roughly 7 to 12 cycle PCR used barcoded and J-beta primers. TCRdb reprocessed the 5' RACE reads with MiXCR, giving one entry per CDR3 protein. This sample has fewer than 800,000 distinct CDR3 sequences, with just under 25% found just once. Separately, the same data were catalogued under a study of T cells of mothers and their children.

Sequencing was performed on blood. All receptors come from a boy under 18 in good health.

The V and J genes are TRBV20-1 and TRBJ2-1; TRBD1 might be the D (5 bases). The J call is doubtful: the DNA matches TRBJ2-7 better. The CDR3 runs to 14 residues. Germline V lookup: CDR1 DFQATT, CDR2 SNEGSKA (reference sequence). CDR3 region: CSARTQESSYEQYF. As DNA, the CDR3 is TGCAGTGCTAGAACACAGGAAAGCTCCTACGAGCAGTACTTC.

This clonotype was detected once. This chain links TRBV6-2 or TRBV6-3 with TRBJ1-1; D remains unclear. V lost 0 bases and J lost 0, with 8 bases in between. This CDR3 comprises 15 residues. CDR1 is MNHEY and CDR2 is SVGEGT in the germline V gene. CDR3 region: CASSYSAGMNTEAFF. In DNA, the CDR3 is TGTGCCAGCAGTTACTCCGCGGGTATGAACACTGAAGCTTTCTTT.

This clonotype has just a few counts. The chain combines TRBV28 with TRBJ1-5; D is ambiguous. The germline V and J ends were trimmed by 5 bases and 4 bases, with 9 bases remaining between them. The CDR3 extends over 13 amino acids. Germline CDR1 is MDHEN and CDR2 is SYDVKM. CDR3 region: CASSRSSNQPQHF. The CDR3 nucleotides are TGTGCCAGCAGTCGGTCCTCAAATCAGCCCCAGCATTTT.

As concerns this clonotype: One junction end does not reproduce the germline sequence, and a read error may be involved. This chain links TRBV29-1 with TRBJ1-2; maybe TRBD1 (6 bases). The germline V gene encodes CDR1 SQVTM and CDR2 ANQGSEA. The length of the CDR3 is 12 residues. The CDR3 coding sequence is TGCAGCGTTGAGGCAGGGGACTATCGCTACACCTTC. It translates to CSVEAGDYRYTF.

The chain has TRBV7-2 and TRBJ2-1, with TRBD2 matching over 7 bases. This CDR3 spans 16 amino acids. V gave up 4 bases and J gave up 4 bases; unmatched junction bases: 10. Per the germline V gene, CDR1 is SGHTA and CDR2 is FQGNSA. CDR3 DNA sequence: TGTGCCAGCAGCTCCGAGCTAGCGGTCCAGTACAATGAGCAGTTCTTC. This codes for CASSSELAVQYNEQFF.

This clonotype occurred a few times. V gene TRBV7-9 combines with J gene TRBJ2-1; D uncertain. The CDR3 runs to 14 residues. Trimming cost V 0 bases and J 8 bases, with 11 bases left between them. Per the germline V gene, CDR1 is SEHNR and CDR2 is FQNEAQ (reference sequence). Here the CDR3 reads CASSLALVVYEQFF. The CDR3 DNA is TGTGCCAGCAGCTTAGCGCTAGTGGTCTATGAGCAGTTCTTC. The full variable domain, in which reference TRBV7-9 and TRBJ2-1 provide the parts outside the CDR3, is DTGVSQNPRHKITKRGQNVTFRCDPISEHNRLYWYRQTLGQGPEFLTYFQNEAQLEKSRLLSDRFSAERPKGSFSTLEIQRTEQGDSAMYLCASSLALVVYEQFFGPGTRLTVL.

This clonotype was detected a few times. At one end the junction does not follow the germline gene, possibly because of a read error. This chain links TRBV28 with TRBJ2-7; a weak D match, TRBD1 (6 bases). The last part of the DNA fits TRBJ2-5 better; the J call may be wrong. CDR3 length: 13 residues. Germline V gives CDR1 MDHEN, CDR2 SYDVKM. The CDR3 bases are TGTGCCGGCAGTTACAGGGACCAAGAGACCCAGTACTTC. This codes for CAGSYRDQETQYF.

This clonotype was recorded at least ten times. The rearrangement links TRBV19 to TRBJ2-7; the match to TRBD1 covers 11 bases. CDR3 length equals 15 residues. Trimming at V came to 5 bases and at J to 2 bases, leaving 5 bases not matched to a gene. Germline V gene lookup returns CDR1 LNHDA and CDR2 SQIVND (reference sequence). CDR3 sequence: CASSLGGQGAYEQYF. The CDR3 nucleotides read TGTGCCAGTAGTCTCGGGGGACAGGGGGCCTACGAGCAGTACTTC.

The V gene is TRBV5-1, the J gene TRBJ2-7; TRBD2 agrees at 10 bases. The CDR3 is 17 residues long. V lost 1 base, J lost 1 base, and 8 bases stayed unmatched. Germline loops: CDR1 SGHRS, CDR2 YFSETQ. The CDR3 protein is CASSLSLAGVLSYEQYF. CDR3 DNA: TGCGCCAGCAGCTTGAGCCTAGCGGGAGTCCTATCCTACGAGCAGTACTTC.